The entry below describes one T cell receptor (beta chain). Other DNA sequences from this sample encode an identical CDR3 as well. This sample was taken from a study of shared clonotypes between healthy human individuals. Original handling: Sequence data from immunoSEQ were junction-only and lacked quality scores; consequently, filtering differed. The data were produced by immunoSEQ multiplex PCR, yet TCRdb's version contains in-frame clones alone and is incomplete. V, J and clone size were drawn from that table, and D and trimming were deduced from the DNA. The sample shows some 2,100,000 clones, under 97% of them seen only once. The CDR3 extends over 13 amino acids. Trimming stripped 0 bases from V and 5 bases from J, with 8 bases between. Per the germline V gene, CDR1 is SGHRS and CDR2 is YFSETQ.

The clonotype was recovered from a young man in good health. The sample taken for sequencing was naive CD4+ T cells sorted from blood. The subset was: CD45RA+ positively selected. The chain joins TRBV5-1 to TRBJ2-5; no clear D gene. The CDR3, as DNA: TGCGCCAGCAGCTTGGCCGGGCGGGAGACCCAGTACTTC. Translation: CASSLAGRETQYF.